This T cell receptor beta chain was sequenced for a study of cytomegalovirus exposure and HLA in healthy donors. The study's findings and limits: Later analysis identified a missense DCLRE1C variant that was linked to TCR beta V- and J-gene trimming. Presence/absence analysis assumed near-uniform sequencing depth across donors.

Researchers ran the PCR with 60 Vbeta and 13 Jbeta primers. Only in-frame clones appear in the TCRdb table, and some are missing; sequencing was by immunoSEQ multiplex PCR. The table lists about 140,000 clones, around 65% of them singletons, with roughly 1.9% in the top ten. Trimming pared 6 bases from V and 6 bases from J, leaving 14 bases between. The CDR3 length is 12 residues. CDR1 is SQVTM and CDR2 is ANQGSEA in the germline V gene. Participants comprised healthy donors of bone marrow. With regard to this clone: Its target is not known.

The chain is built from TRBV29-1 and TRBJ1-1, with a tentative D call TRBD1 (6 bases). What was sequenced was PBMCs. This TCR was sampled from a male donor in good health and CMV-seronegative. The CDR3, as DNA: TGCAGCGTAATAGGACAGACCGCTGAAGCTTTCTTT. It yields the protein CSVIGQTAEAFF.